These T cell receptor beta chains were read from a single sample in a study of cytomegalovirus exposure and HLA in healthy donors. Here immunoSEQ multiplex PCR was the method, and the copy in TCRdb shows in-frame clones only, minus some. The sample has about 170,000 clones, approximately 87% seen once. The sample comprised PBMCs. The source of these receptors is a young woman in good health and CMV-seronegative. CDR3s leave out the opening cysteine and the closing phenylalanine or tryptophan.

j_call,v_call,cdr3_aa
TRBJ2-7,TRBV27,ASSFGGRAYEQY
TRBJ2-2,TRBV4-3,ASSPHRDLDTGELF
TRBJ2-6,TRBV7-3,ASSSGTTGANVLT
TRBJ1-2,TRBV30,AWRRGVYGYT
TRBJ2-7,TRBV7-6,ASSLEAGGPYEQY
TRBJ2-7,TRBV15,ATSREQSEQY
TRBJ1-3,TRBV6-5,ASIGTSSGNTIY
TRBJ2-7,TRBV5-5,ASRVGPTSVEQY
TRBJ2-7,TRBV7-9,ASSFNGGQY
TRBJ1-1,TRBV6-5,ASSYGGNTEAF
TRBJ2-1,TRBV13,ASSLHGSVNEQF
TRBJ2-5,TRBV9,ASSVDSGGGETQY
TRBJ2-2,TRBV4-2,ASSNLGGSGELF
TRBJ1-5,TRBV16,ASSPWDRVPQH
TRBJ2-4,TRBV5-1,ASSFNRGDIQY
TRBJ2-7,TRBV7-2,ASSQGLAGVPEQY
TRBJ2-1,TRBV11-1,ASSLGGFTYNEQF
TRBJ1-4,TRBV6-6,ASSDAYNEKLF
TRBJ2-2,TRBV2,ASRNRGSNTGELF
TRBJ2-1,TRBV11-3,ASSQPAPGTSGGNEQF
TRBJ2-5,TRBV25-1,ASSTGREGETQY
TRBJ2-7,TRBV30,AWSVGQGGEQY
TRBJ1-4,TRBV27,ASRTLGSRREKLF
TRBJ2-3,TRBV6-1,ASSEPGVPDTQY
TRBJ1-6,TRBV5-4,ASTGTVNSPLH
TRBJ2-1,TRBV10-2,ASHMGRGPQF
TRBJ2-3,TRBV28,ASSPASGGAGTDTQY
TRBJ2-7,TRBV7-2,ASSVAGTNYEQY
TRBJ2-7,TRBV7-9,ASSRTTIYEQY
TRBJ1-5,TRBV19,ASSIDQVGWQPQH
TRBJ1-1,TRBV29-1,SAEATGFMNTEAF
TRBJ2-7,TRBV27,ASSLTPHSSYEQY
TRBJ1-5,TRBV15,ATSRAAWNQPQH
TRBJ1-2,TRBV10-3,AISESETEHYGYT
TRBJ1-5,TRBV30,AWSVKGDQPQH
TRBJ2-3,TRBV5-6,ASSRGGPADTQY
TRBJ2-7,TRBV11-2,ASSLGTGAYEQY
TRBJ2-7,TRBV7-9,ASSLDGHSYEQY
TRBJ2-5,TRBV5-1,ASSVGPIPETQY
TRBJ1-3,TRBV7-9,ASSLQGSGNTIY
TRBJ2-7,TRBV9,ASSLRTGSGEQY
TRBJ1-1,TRBV4-1,ASSQRGSSPFTEAF
TRBJ2-1,TRBV7-3,ASSPGAGYEQF
TRBJ1-2,TRBV6-1,ASNRDLGYT
TRBJ2-1,TRBV6-1,ASSPSPDSYNEQF
TRBJ2-7,TRBV4-3,ASSQVTSGYEQY
TRBJ1-2,TRBV7-2,ASRPNRDSYT
TRBJ1-5,TRBV18,ASSPWGVRDQPQH
TRBJ2-4,TRBV5-4,ASSLEVAGGHIQY
TRBJ2-3,TRBV19,ASSMGLAGGTSTDTQY
TRBJ2-3,TRBV27,ASSFLARGGGDTQY
TRBJ1-3,TRBV11-2,ASSFTRGDGNTIY
TRBJ2-3,TRBV7-7,ASSLSPGAADTQY
TRBJ2-7,TRBV7-8,ASSSLWDRTYEQY
TRBJ2-7,TRBV28,ATLPTGASYEQY
TRBJ1-1,TRBV5-6,ASSLDRGSTEAF